The rows below give T cell receptor beta chains drawn from one sample of a study of blood T cell repertoires in COVID-19. TCRdb's copy holds only in-frame clones and misses some; the assay was immunoSEQ multiplex PCR. The sample carries about 140,000 clones, approximately 79% recorded once. Sequencing used PBMCs or T cells enriched from blood (not recorded which). Receptors originate from a woman in her fifties or sixties who had recovered from COVID-19. Both conserved end residues are part of each CDR3. D genes are given only for firm matches. Rows give clone size only sometimes, using once, few, many, or a class for an expanded clone.

j_call d_call v_call clone_size cdr3_nt cdr3_aa
TRBJ2-2 NA TRBV5-1 few TGCGCCAGCAGCAACACAAACACCGGGGAGCTGTTTTTT CASSNTNTGELFF
TRBJ2-1 NA TRBV19 NA TGTGCCAGTAGCAAAACTAGGAGCAATGAGCAGTTCTTC CASSKTRSNEQFF
TRBJ1-2 NA TRBV27 few TGTGCCAGCAGTTTATGGGCCGGAAAGGGCTACACCTTC CASSLWAGKGYTF
TRBJ1-5 NA TRBV9 NA TGTGCCAGCAGCCCTGGGGGCACCAATCAGCCCCAGCATTTT CASSPGGTNQPQHF
TRBJ1-5 TRBD1 TRBV6-5 NA TGTGCCAGCAGAAGGACAGGGACCTCTCAGCCCCAGCATTTT CASRRTGTSQPQHF
TRBJ1-2 TRBD1 TRBV28 NA TGTGCCAGCAGTCTCTCCGGGACAGGGTATGGCTACACCTTC CASSLSGTGYGYTF
TRBJ2-1 TRBD1 TRBV5-6 NA TGTGCCAGCAGCCCACAGGGGGCAGATGGTATTTACAATGAGCAGTTCTTC CASSPQGADGIYNEQFF
TRBJ1-5 NA TRBV27 NA TGTGCCAGCAGTTCCCCTGACAATAGCAATCAGCCCCAGCATTTT CASSSPDNSNQPQHF
TRBJ2-7 NA TRBV28 NA TGTGCCAGCAGAGTAACAGGCGTCTCCTACGAGCAGTACTTC CASRVTGVSYEQYF
TRBJ2-7 NA TRBV12-3/TRBV12-4 NA TGTGCCAGCAGTTTTACAGCCTCCTACGAGCAGTACTTC CASSFTASYEQYF
TRBJ2-1 TRBD2 TRBV27 NA TGTGCCAGCAGTTTGCTAGCGGCCTACAATGAGCAGTTCTTC CASSLLAAYNEQFF
TRBJ1-5 TRBD1 TRBV6-5 NA TGTGCCAGCAGTCCCATACAGGGGGCCTCGCAGCCCCAGCATTTT CASSPIQGASQPQHF
TRBJ2-1 TRBD2 TRBV4-1 NA TGCGCCAGCAGCCAAGACAGGACTAGCGCCTACAATGAGCAGTTCTTC CASSQDRTSAYNEQFF
TRBJ1-2 NA TRBV3-1/TRBV3-2 NA TGTGCCACCAGGGATCTAGCTGGCTACACCTTC CATRDLAGYTF
TRBJ1-6 NA TRBV19 NA TGTGCCAGTAGTCCCCTAGGGGGGGGCCAAACTAATTCACCCCTCCACTTT CASSPLGGGQTNSPLHF
TRBJ1-1 NA TRBV5-6 NA TGTGCCAGCAGCTTGGAATGGGGGCGAAGCACTGAAGCTTTCTTT CASSLEWGRSTEAFF
TRBJ1-2 NA TRBV5-6 NA TGTGCCAGCAGCACGGGCGGGTTCTATGGCTACACCTTC CASSTGGFYGYTF
TRBJ1-4 TRBD1 TRBV27 few TGTGCCAGCACTTCCCCCTCGACAGGGATCGGGGAAAAACTGTTTTTT CASTSPSTGIGEKLFF
TRBJ1-1 TRBD1 TRBV6-5 NA TGTGCCAGCAGCTCGTCGACAGGGTGGAACACTGAAGCTTTCTTT CASSSSTGWNTEAFF
TRBJ1-2 TRBD1 TRBV28 once TGTGCCAGCAGTCAGGGGGATCGCTATGGCTACACCTTC CASSQGDRYGYTF
TRBJ1-6 TRBD1 TRBV27 few TGTGCCAGCAGTCTTGACCGGGACAGTAATTCACCCCTCCACTTT CASSLDRDSNSPLHF
TRBJ2-7 NA TRBV7-6 NA TGTGCCAGCAGCTTAGCGCAGGCAGGGCTCTCCTACGAGCAGTACTTC CASSLAQAGLSYEQYF
TRBJ1-2 NA TRBV2 NA TGTGCCAGCCGGGAAGTCGAGTGGGGCTACACCTTC CASREVEWGYTF
TRBJ2-5 NA TRBV11-2 NA TGTGCCAGCAGCTTAGCTGAGACCCAGTACTTC CASSLAETQYF
TRBJ2-5 TRBD2 TRBV7-9 NA TGTGCCAGCAGCCCCATGGCGGGGGATGGGACCCAGTACTTC CASSPMAGDGTQYF
TRBJ1-4 TRBD1 TRBV7-9 NA TGTGCCAGCAGCTTCTTTGACAGGGGGCGTGAAACTAATGAAAAACTGTTTTTT CASSFFDRGRETNEKLFF
TRBJ1-1 NA TRBV7-8 NA TGTGCCAGCAGCCTAAACGCGAGGACTGAAGCTTTCTTT CASSLNARTEAFF
TRBJ1-1 TRBD1 TRBV7-8 NA TGTGCCAGCAGCTCCCAGGGGGCTGGGAATACTGAAGCTTTCTTT CASSSQGAGNTEAFF
TRBJ1-6 TRBD1 TRBV19 NA TGTGCCAGCACCGGACAGGGTGTAGGAGGAAATTCACCCCTCCACTTT CASTGQGVGGNSPLHF
TRBJ2-3 NA TRBV10-3 few TGTGCCATCAGAAGACAGCCTCGCACAGATACGCAGTATTTT CAIRRQPRTDTQYF
TRBJ1-1 NA TRBV5-1 NA TGCGCCAGCAGCTTATCGGTGAACACTGAAGCTTTCTTT CASSLSVNTEAFF
TRBJ1-1 NA TRBV5-5 NA TGTGCCAGCAGCTTGTTGGGGGGTTGGTTCTTT CASSLLGGWFF
TRBJ1-5 NA TRBV2 NA TGTGCCAGCACTAGTGTAAGGGAGCAGCCCCAGCATTTT CASTSVREQPQHF
TRBJ1-4 NA TRBV4-1 NA TGCGCCAGCAGCCAGCCAACGGGACTGACGGCAACTAATGAAAAACTGTTTTTT CASSQPTGLTATNEKLFF
TRBJ2-5 TRBD2 TRBV5-1 NA TGCGCCAGCAGCTTGCCCCTAGCGGGGCAAGAGACCCAGTACTTC CASSLPLAGQETQYF
TRBJ2-2 TRBD1 TRBV4-1 NA TGCGCCAGCAGCCAAGCGCTACAGGGGTATCCCGGGGAGCTGTTTTTT CASSQALQGYPGELFF
TRBJ1-2 NA TRBV7-9 once TGTGCCAGCAGCTCCTCCGGGGGAAAGGGCTATGGCTACACCTTC CASSSSGGKGYGYTF
TRBJ2-7 TRBD1 TRBV5-1 NA TGCGCCAGCAGTCCGACCGGGACAGGGTTTTTTAAGTACTTC CASSPTGTGFFKYF
TRBJ1-4 NA TRBV5-6 NA TGTGCCAGCAGCTCTCGCGGAACACGATCCGGCCTTAATGAAAAACTGTTTTTT CASSSRGTRSGLNEKLFF
TRBJ2-3 TRBD2 TRBV24-1 NA TGTGCCACCAGTGACCCAGGACTAGCTGACAGCACAGATACGCAGTATTTT CATSDPGLADSTDTQYF
TRBJ1-2 TRBD1 TRBV28 NA TGTGCCAGCAGTTCTCTGTGGCTGGACAGGGAGGGCTATGGCTACACCTTC CASSSLWLDREGYGYTF
TRBJ1-5 NA TRBV3-1/TRBV3-2 NA TGTGCCAGCAGCCAAGATAGCGCAGGGGCGGGTCAGCCCCAGCATTTT CASSQDSAGAGQPQHF
TRBJ1-4 NA TRBV2 NA TGTGCCAGCAGTGTTGCCGAGGGAGAACTGTTTTTT CASSVAEGELFF
TRBJ1-1 NA TRBV10-3 NA TGTGCCATCAGTGAGTCGGGCAGACAGAACACTGAAGCTTTCTTT CAISESGRQNTEAFF
TRBJ1-4 NA TRBV11-2 NA TGTGCCAGCAGCTTAAAAACAGGGACTAATGAAAAACTGTTTTTT CASSLKTGTNEKLFF
TRBJ2-2 NA TRBV7-9 NA TGTGCCAGCAGCGGACACAGGGCGACCGGGGAGCTGTTTTTT CASSGHRATGELFF
TRBJ2-5 NA TRBV2 NA TGTGCCAGCAGTGAAGAGGGGGACGCAGAGACCCAGTACTTC CASSEEGDAETQYF
TRBJ2-7 TRBD1 TRBV9 few TGTGCCAGCAGCAGCAGGGACAGTTCCTACGAGCAGTACTTC CASSSRDSSYEQYF
TRBJ1-1 NA TRBV29-1 once TGCAGCGCTGATAGAGAGATGGCTGAAGCTTTCTTT CSADREMAEAFF
TRBJ1-2 NA TRBV4-2 NA TGTGCCAGCAGCCAAGATCTCCCAGGGAGGAAGAGTGGCTACACCTTC CASSQDLPGRKSGYTF